Listed below are T cell receptor beta chains from one sample, sequenced in a study of metastatic and nonmetastatic thyroid tumors. TCRdb redid the clone calls on the PCR reads using MiXCR. The profile shows about 16,000 clones, roughly 33% of them singletons. Material: tumor tissue. The receptor source for this set is a male donor with papillary thyroid cancer or a benign thyroid nodule (not recorded which). Some clones in this sample may be carry-over from other donors' samples. CDR3s include the opening cysteine and the closing phenylalanine or tryptophan. A D gene is named only where the DNA matches it firmly. The listing skips clone size in some rows; elsewhere it reads once, few, many or a size class.

J: TRBJ2-3; size: many; V: TRBV6-1; D: TRBD2; CDR3: CASSEGGAGGADTQYF; DNA: TGTGCCAGCAGTGAAGGGGGAGCGGGGGGCGCAGATACGCAGTATTTT
J: TRBJ2-1; size: many; V: TRBV6-2/TRBV6-3; D: .; CDR3: CASSIGQSYNEQFF; DNA: TGTGCCAGCAGTATAGGACAGTCCTACAATGAGCAGTTCTTC
J: TRBJ1-2; size: few; V: TRBV19; D: .; CDR3: CASSMNREYGYTF; DNA: TGTGCCAGTAGTATGAACCGAGAATATGGCTACACCTTC
J: TRBJ2-1; size: few; V: TRBV5-1; D: TRBD2; CDR3: CASSFGTSNEQFF; DNA: TGCGCCAGCAGCTTCGGGACTAGCAATGAGCAGTTCTTC
J: TRBJ1-5; size: medium-sized; V: TRBV19; D: .; CDR3: CASSPRGQISGQPQHF; DNA: TGTGCCAGTAGCCCTCGAGGACAGATCAGTGGGCAGCCCCAGCATTTT
J: TRBJ2-7; size: .; V: TRBV20-1; D: .; CDR3: CSAGDYEQYF; DNA: TGCAGTGCTGGGGATTACGAGCAGTACTTC
J: TRBJ1-4; size: .; V: TRBV5-1; D: .; CDR3: CASSLGGRRDEKLFF; DNA: TGCGCCAGCAGCTTGGGAGGGCGGCGTGATGAAAAACTGTTTTTT
J: TRBJ2-1; size: .; V: TRBV27; D: .; CDR3: CASSLGLTGLANEQFF; DNA: TGTGCCAGCAGCTTAGGGCTAACGGGACTGGCCAATGAGCAGTTCTTC
J: TRBJ1-4; size: many; V: TRBV5-4; D: .; CDR3: CASSLNRGVSNEKLFF; DNA: TGTGCCAGCAGCTTGAATAGAGGGGTTTCTAATGAAAAACTGTTTTTT
J: TRBJ2-7; size: few; V: TRBV2; D: .; CDR3: CASSLRPQPRGEQYF; DNA: TGTGCCAGCAGCCTCCGGCCTCAACCAAGGGGCGAGCAGTACTTC
J: TRBJ1-1; size: few; V: TRBV20-1; D: .; CDR3: CSANRAMNTEAFF; DNA: TGCAGTGCTAACAGAGCCATGAACACTGAAGCTTTCTTT
J: TRBJ2-1; size: many; V: TRBV7-7; D: TRBD2; CDR3: CASSSGLAGGDNEQFF; DNA: TGTGCTAGCAGTTCGGGACTAGCGGGGGGCGACAATGAGCAGTTCTTC
J: TRBJ2-1; size: once; V: TRBV14; D: .; CDR3: CASSQDTGPNEQFF; DNA: TGTGCCAGCAGCCAAGATACAGGGCCCAATGAGCAGTTCTTC
J: TRBJ2-6; size: many; V: TRBV6-1; D: .; CDR3: CASVTGSSGANVLTF; DNA: TGTGCCAGCGTGACCGGGAGCTCTGGGGCCAACGTCCTGACTTTC
J: TRBJ2-5; size: medium-sized; V: TRBV20-1; D: .; CDR3: CSASRVGPGQETQYF; DNA: TGCAGTGCTAGCAGGGTGGGACCTGGGCAAGAGACCCAGTACTTC
J: TRBJ1-2; size: once; V: TRBV2; D: .; CDR3: CASSQPPASNRARSSEHGYTF; DNA: TGTGCCAGCAGTCAACCCCCAGCCTCAAACCGAGCCCGTTCGAGCGAGCATGGCTACACCTTC
J: TRBJ1-1; size: .; V: TRBV6-1; D: .; CDR3: CASKSLGNTEAFF; DNA: TGTGCCAGCAAATCGCTAGGGAACACTGAAGCTTTCTTT
J: TRBJ2-7; size: medium-sized; V: TRBV30; D: .; CDR3: CAWSGDSLEQYF; DNA: TGTGCCTGGTCAGGAGACTCCTTGGAGCAGTACTTC
J: TRBJ2-7; size: few; V: TRBV28; D: TRBD1; CDR3: CASSNRRTGTGSYEQYF; DNA: TGTGCCAGCAGCAACCGACGGACCGGGACAGGGTCCTACGAGCAGTACTTC
J: TRBJ2-1; size: .; V: TRBV20-1; D: TRBD1; CDR3: CSAEGGTGRRVEFF; DNA: TGCAGCGCGGAGGGGGGGACAGGGAGGAGGGTGGAGTTCTTC
J: TRBJ2-7; size: .; V: TRBV7-9; D: .; CDR3: CASSLGTPGEQYF; DNA: TGTGCCAGCAGCTTAGGGACCCCGGGGGAGCAGTACTTC
J: TRBJ1-5; size: medium-sized; V: TRBV7-2; D: TRBD1; CDR3: CASSFFRDSGQPQHF; DNA: TGTGCCAGCAGCTTCTTCCGGGACAGCGGTCAGCCCCAGCATTTT
J: TRBJ2-5; size: medium-sized; V: TRBV11-2; D: TRBD1; CDR3: CASSLYRGPSTQYF; DNA: TGTGCCAGCAGCTTATACAGGGGTCCCTCCACCCAGTACTTC
J: TRBJ2-1; size: many; V: TRBV24-1; D: .; CDR3: CATAQGSRHEQFF; DNA: TGTGCCACCGCGCAGGGGAGTAGGCATGAGCAGTTCTTC
J: TRBJ2-7; size: many; V: TRBV20-1; D: TRBD2; CDR3: CSAQPGTSGRVEQYF; DNA: TGCAGTGCTCAACCCGGGACTAGCGGGAGAGTGGAGCAGTACTTC
J: TRBJ2-3; size: medium-sized; V: TRBV6-4; D: TRBD2; CDR3: CASSDSRGGTDTQYF; DNA: TGTGCCAGCAGTGACTCGCGGGGGGGCACAGATACGCAGTATTTT
J: TRBJ2-2; size: few; V: TRBV28; D: .; CDR3: CASSFAGAGELFF; DNA: TGTGCCAGCAGTTTCGCTGGGGCCGGGGAGCTGTTTTTT
J: TRBJ2-5; size: .; V: TRBV6-4; D: TRBD2; CDR3: CASSPTAGDPETQYF; DNA: TGTGCCAGCAGTCCAACAGCGGGAGATCCAGAGACCCAGTACTTC
J: TRBJ2-5; size: many; V: TRBV18; D: .; CDR3: CASSPPQGLSQETQYF; DNA: TGTGCCAGCTCACCACCACAGGGTCTTAGCCAAGAGACCCAGTACTTC
J: TRBJ2-5; size: .; V: TRBV6-5; D: TRBD2; CDR3: CASSYPLVAGVVPETQYF; DNA: TGTGCCAGCAGTTACCCACTCGTAGCGGGAGTAGTACCAGAGACCCAGTACTTC
J: TRBJ1-5; size: .; V: TRBV19; D: TRBD1; CDR3: CASTPPALGRGISNQPQHF; DNA: TGTGCCAGTACCCCCCCGGCGTTGGGCAGGGGGATTAGCAATCAGCCCCAGCATTTT
J: TRBJ2-7; size: .; V: TRBV7-2; D: .; CDR3: CASSLHREQYF; DNA: TGTGCCAGCAGCCTCCACAGAGAGCAGTACTTC
J: TRBJ2-7; size: .; V: TRBV5-1; D: .; CDR3: CARSSPVVYEQYF; DNA: TGCGCCCGCAGCTCTCCGGTTGTCTACGAGCAGTACTTC
J: TRBJ1-1; size: .; V: TRBV9; D: .; CDR3: CASSAQEWAGTEAFF; DNA: TGTGCCAGCAGCGCCCAGGAGTGGGCAGGGACTGAAGCTTTCTTT
J: TRBJ1-6; size: once; V: TRBV5-1; D: .; CDR3: CASSLEPGGSPLHF; DNA: TGCGCCAGCAGCTTGGAGCCAGGTGGTTCACCCCTCCACTTT
J: TRBJ2-3; size: few; V: TRBV4-2; D: .; CDR3: CASSLVGAGSTDTHYF; DNA: .